Listed below are T cell receptor beta chains from one sample, sequenced in a study of TIL therapy for anti-PD-1-resistant metastatic lung cancer. Profiled with immunoSEQ multiplex PCR; TCRdb holds only in-frame clones, not every one. In the table there are tens of thousands of clones, around 85% of which are singletons. The sequences come from blood, collected at baseline. These receptors were collected from a person aged 25-80 years with non-small cell lung cancer. CDR3s include the opening cysteine and the closing phenylalanine or tryptophan. D genes are given only for firm matches.

v_gene	d_gene	len	j_gene	CDR3aa
TRBV9	-	15	TRBJ2-4	CASSMGPLAKNIQYF
TRBV7-9	-	14	TRBJ1-2	CASSPLGRGRGYTF
TRBV7-2	TRBD2	17	TRBJ2-1	CASSLDSSGGFYNEQFF
TRBV7-2	TRBD1	14	TRBJ2-5	CASSTRTGSETQYF
TRBV5-1	-	17	TRBJ2-1	CASSLGAAQGLLIEQFF
TRBV7-2	-	13	TRBJ2-7	CASSLTGSGEQYF
TRBV7-2	TRBD2	15	TRBJ2-7	CASSLTSGDSYEQYF
TRBV19	-	15	TRBJ2-7	CASSIQGVRDREQYF
TRBV10-3	-	13	TRBJ1-6	CAISPTPNSPLHF
TRBV6-5	-	15	TRBJ2-6	CASTARGSGANVLTF
TRBV9	-	15	TRBJ1-3	CASSVAIGVGNTIYF
TRBV28	TRBD1	17	TRBJ2-7	CARGQLTDRVVLHEQYF
TRBV19	-	13	TRBJ1-4	CASTRGLNEKLFF
TRBV30	TRBD1	16	TRBJ2-6	CAWSHRGNSGANVLTF
TRBV7-3	-	16	TRBJ1-1	CASSLRGPWIYTEAFF
TRBV5-1	-	16	TRBJ2-3	CASSSLIGGPTDTQYF
TRBV29-1	-	13	TRBJ2-4	CSVLQTGKNIQYF
TRBV4-1	TRBD1	16	TRBJ1-2	CASSQGHGQGDYGYTF
TRBV7-2	TRBD1	13	TRBJ1-2	CASGQGASLGYTF
TRBV6-1	TRBD2	15	TRBJ2-2	CASSDLAGGAGELFF
TRBV7-2	TRBD1	15	TRBJ2-3	CASRSQGASTDTQYF
TRBV6-1	TRBD2	16	TRBJ2-1	CASSANSGSTYNEQFF
TRBV14	-	15	TRBJ1-6	CASSQLSSVNSPLHF
TRBV7-9	TRBD2	19	TRBJ2-3	CASSSSLWTSGGATDTQYF
TRBV5-6	-	11	TRBJ2-7	CASSSTLEQYF
TRBV12-3/TRBV12-4	-	13	TRBJ2-2	CASSRDVTGELFF
TRBV5-6	TRBD2	16	TRBJ2-5	CASSLSSGTNQETQYF
TRBV7-2	TRBD2	17	TRBJ2-3	CASSLGAGLGRADTQYF
TRBV19	-	15	TRBJ2-7	CASSIEQGSGNEQYF
TRBV4-3	TRBD2	15	TRBJ2-1	CASSQTGTSPNEQFF
TRBV6-1	TRBD1	12	TRBJ1-1	CASTGGGTEAFF
TRBV6-5	TRBD1	14	TRBJ1-2	CASSYRTGEYGYTF
TRBV9	-	15	TRBJ2-3	CASSVVEGRTDTQYF
TRBV5-5	-	16	TRBJ1-1	CASSLAGFKGNTEAFF
TRBV29-1	-	15	TRBJ1-2	CSVVGGVGRSYGYTF
TRBV7-9	TRBD2	18	TRBJ2-1	CASSLDPGGAGALNEQFF
TRBV18	TRBD1	15	TRBJ1-6	CASSPPGGENSPLHF
TRBV27	-	15	TRBJ2-7	CASSRGAGGVYEQYF
TRBV7-3	-	14	TRBJ2-3	CASSFDPSTDTQYF
TRBV28	-	14	TRBJ1-1	CASRHPSVGTEAFF
TRBV5-1	-	15	TRBJ1-1	CASSLQATMNTEAFF
TRBV27	-	14	TRBJ2-6	CASSWGSGANVLTF
TRBV30	-	14	TRBJ2-2	CAWKTGANTGELFF
TRBV11-3	TRBD2	16	TRBJ2-1	CASSLTAGGNYNEQFF
TRBV28	TRBD1	15	TRBJ2-1	CASTSEDRGVHEQFF
TRBV10-2	TRBD1	18	TRBJ1-6	CASSEEYRDRAYNSPLHF
TRBV28	-	16	TRBJ2-1	CASSLLKAGTYNEQFF
TRBV11-3	TRBD2	15	TRBJ2-1	CASSLSAGSGVGQFF
TRBV19	TRBD1	14	TRBJ1-5	CASSIQGGNQPQHF
TRBV6-5	TRBD2	15	TRBJ2-5	CASSYSTGLVETQYF
TRBV5-1	-	14	TRBJ2-3	CASSLGERTDTQYF